The TCR beta chain under discussion was sequenced for a study of blood T cell repertoires in COVID-19. The study assigned cohorts using participant-reported clinical history. Trimming shortened V by 2 bases and J by 2 bases, and 14 bases separated the two germline ends. The CDR3 is 15 amino acids. The germline V gene encodes CDR1 SGHKS and CDR2 YYEKEE (reference sequence). This table comes from immunoSEQ multiplex PCR, and its TCRdb copy is limited to in-frame clones, with some not included. There are 150,000 or so clones in the sample; more than 70% occur only once, and less than 4% lies in the top ten.

Sequencing was carried out using PBMCs or T cells enriched from blood (not recorded which). The chain joins TRBV5-5 to TRBJ2-7; D is perhaps TRBD2 (5 bases). The sequence derives from a woman aged 50 to 60 in a cohort exposed to, infected with or recovered from COVID-19 (not recorded which). This CDR3 reads CASSFGGVATYEQYF. The DNA of the CDR3 is TGTGCCAGCAGCTTCGGAGGAGTGGCCACCTACGAGCAGTACTTC.